This is a list of T cell receptor beta chains from one sample in a study of CD8 T cells in ankylosing spondylitis. One entry per CDR3 protein results from TCRdb running MiXCR on the 5' RACE reads. The sample lists 150,000 to 200,000 distinct CDR3 sequences; around 17% were seen once. Sequencing input: blood, either unsorted or a sorted T cell fraction (not recorded which). The receptor set was obtained from a male donor with ankylosing spondylitis or in good health (not recorded which). The CDR3 runs from the conserved cysteine through the conserved F or W. The order of the fields is CDR3 DNA, CDR3 protein, D gene, V gene, clone size, J gene. D genes are given only for firm matches. Size tells how often a clone was seen (once, few, many) or the class of an expanded clone, and some rows leave it out.

cdr3_nt: TGTGCCAGTAGAAGAGACACCATATATTTT; cdr3_aa: CASRRDTIYF; d_call: -; v_call: TRBV19; clone_size: -; j_call: TRBJ1-3
cdr3_nt: TGTGCCAGCAGCAGACTAGCGGGAATGGGGGATGAGCAGTTCTTC; cdr3_aa: CASSRLAGMGDEQFF; d_call: TRBD2; v_call: TRBV7-9; clone_size: -; j_call: TRBJ2-1
cdr3_nt: TGCAGTGCTAGAGGGACGGGGCAGCCCCAGCATTTT; cdr3_aa: CSARGTGQPQHF; d_call: -; v_call: TRBV20-1; clone_size: many; j_call: TRBJ1-5
cdr3_nt: TGCGCCAGCAGCTCTGGGACAGGCTGGTACAATGAGCAGTTCTTC; cdr3_aa: CASSSGTGWYNEQFF; d_call: TRBD1; v_call: TRBV5-1; clone_size: -; j_call: TRBJ2-1
cdr3_nt: TGTGCCAGCTCGGGTCTTAACCGCAACGAGCAGTACTTC; cdr3_aa: CASSGLNRNEQYF; d_call: -; v_call: TRBV12-3/TRBV12-4; clone_size: -; j_call: TRBJ2-7
cdr3_nt: TGTGCCAGCAGTCAACCCCCACTAACCCAGTACTTC; cdr3_aa: CASSQPPLTQYF; d_call: -; v_call: TRBV12-3/TRBV12-4; clone_size: many; j_call: TRBJ2-5
cdr3_nt: TGTGCCAGTAGTATAGCCAGAGCGAACACCGGGGAGCTGTTTTTT; cdr3_aa: CASSIARANTGELFF; d_call: -; v_call: TRBV19; clone_size: -; j_call: TRBJ2-2
cdr3_nt: TGCGCCAGCAGCCCTAGTCCTAGCGGGACCGGGGAGCTGTTTTTT; cdr3_aa: CASSPSPSGTGELFF; d_call: TRBD2; v_call: TRBV5-1; clone_size: many; j_call: TRBJ2-2
cdr3_nt: TGTGCCATCAGTGAAGGGCCCAAAAATGAAAAACTGTTTTTT; cdr3_aa: CAISEGPKNEKLFF; d_call: -; v_call: TRBV10-3; clone_size: few; j_call: TRBJ1-4
cdr3_nt: TGTGCCAGCAGTTTCCGGCGGGAGGACGAGTATTTT; cdr3_aa: CASSFRREDEYF; d_call: TRBD2; v_call: TRBV12-3/TRBV12-4; clone_size: many; j_call: TRBJ2-3
cdr3_nt: TGTGCCAGCAGCTTAGTACCGGTAGAGACCCAGTACTTC; cdr3_aa: CASSLVPVETQYF; d_call: -; v_call: TRBV11-2; clone_size: many; j_call: TRBJ2-5
cdr3_nt: TGTGCCACCCGCTTGGACAGGGGGCCTCGGGACCAGTACTTC; cdr3_aa: CATRLDRGPRDQYF; d_call: TRBD1; v_call: TRBV6-1; clone_size: few; j_call: TRBJ2-5
cdr3_nt: TGCGCCAGCAGCCCGGGACTAGCGGGAGGAAGCACAGATACGCAGTATTTT; cdr3_aa: CASSPGLAGGSTDTQYF; d_call: TRBD2; v_call: TRBV5-1; clone_size: many; j_call: TRBJ2-3
cdr3_nt: TGCAGCGTTGGGCTATCGGGGTACGAGCAGTACTTC; cdr3_aa: CSVGLSGYEQYF; d_call: -; v_call: TRBV29-1; clone_size: -; j_call: TRBJ2-7
cdr3_nt: TGTGCCAGCAGTCTTGGGACAGGGGGCGGGGATACGCAGTATTTT; cdr3_aa: CASSLGTGGGDTQYF; d_call: TRBD1; v_call: TRBV28; clone_size: -; j_call: TRBJ2-3
cdr3_nt: TGCGCCAGCAGCCTGACTGGATCTCGAGAGCAGTACTTC; cdr3_aa: CASSLTGSREQYF; d_call: -; v_call: TRBV5-1; clone_size: many; j_call: TRBJ2-7
cdr3_nt: TGTGCCAGCAGCTTGGGTGACGGGTCCTACGAGCAGTACTTC; cdr3_aa: CASSLGDGSYEQYF; d_call: -; v_call: TRBV5-5; clone_size: -; j_call: TRBJ2-7
cdr3_nt: TGCAGTGCTAGGGCCCCGGCACAGCACTCCTACGAGCAGTACTTC; cdr3_aa: CSARAPAQHSYEQYF; d_call: -; v_call: TRBV20-1; clone_size: many; j_call: TRBJ2-7
cdr3_nt: TGTGCCAGCAGCGCCGGGACCAAGCAAGAGACCCAGTACTTC; cdr3_aa: CASSAGTKQETQYF; d_call: -; v_call: TRBV9; clone_size: -; j_call: TRBJ2-5
cdr3_nt: TGCGCCAGCAGCTTAGGAGGGGCCAACGAGGCGCAGTACTTC; cdr3_aa: CASSLGGANEAQYF; d_call: -; v_call: TRBV5-1; clone_size: many; j_call: TRBJ2-7
cdr3_nt: TGTGCCAGCATAAGGCGGTCGAATGAAAAACTGTTTTTT; cdr3_aa: CASIRRSNEKLFF; d_call: -; v_call: TRBV2; clone_size: -; j_call: TRBJ1-4
cdr3_nt: TGTGCCAGCAGTACGACGGGACTGCATTATGGCTACACCTTC; cdr3_aa: CASSTTGLHYGYTF; d_call: -; v_call: TRBV2; clone_size: -; j_call: TRBJ1-2
cdr3_nt: TGTGCCAGCAGCTTTTCCGGGACCTCAGAGGAGGCTTTCTTT; cdr3_aa: CASSFSGTSEEAFF; d_call: -; v_call: TRBV5-5; clone_size: many; j_call: TRBJ1-1
cdr3_nt: TGTGCCAGCAGTTTATGGACTAGCGGGAGGGATACGCAGTATTTT; cdr3_aa: CASSLWTSGRDTQYF; d_call: TRBD2; v_call: TRBV28; clone_size: -; j_call: TRBJ2-3
cdr3_nt: TGCGCCAGCAGTCAATCCAGGGACAGTATGAACACTGAAGCTTTCTTT; cdr3_aa: CASSQSRDSMNTEAFF; d_call: TRBD1; v_call: TRBV23-1; clone_size: many; j_call: TRBJ1-1
cdr3_nt: TGCGCCAGCAGCTCGCCACAGGGGGCTTCCAACACCGGGGAGCTGTTTTTT; cdr3_aa: CASSSPQGASNTGELFF; d_call: TRBD1; v_call: TRBV5-1; clone_size: -; j_call: TRBJ2-2